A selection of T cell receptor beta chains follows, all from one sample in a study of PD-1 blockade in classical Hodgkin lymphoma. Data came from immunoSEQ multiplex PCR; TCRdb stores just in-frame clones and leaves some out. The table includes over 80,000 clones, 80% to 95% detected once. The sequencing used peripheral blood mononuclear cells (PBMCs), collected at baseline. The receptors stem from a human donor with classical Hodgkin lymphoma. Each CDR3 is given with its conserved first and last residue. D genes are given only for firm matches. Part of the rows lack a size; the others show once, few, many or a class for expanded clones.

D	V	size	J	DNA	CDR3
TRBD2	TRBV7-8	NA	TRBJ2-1	TGTGCCAGCAGCTTCCGACTAGCGGGAGCTCACAATGAGCAGTTCTTC	CASSFRLAGAHNEQFF
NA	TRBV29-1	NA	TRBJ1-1	TGCAGCGTTTGGGGAGACACTGAAGCTTTCTTT	CSVWGDTEAFF
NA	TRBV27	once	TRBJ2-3	TGTGCCATCGGTTCTGGGGTAGCAGATACGCAGTATTTT	CAIGSGVADTQYF
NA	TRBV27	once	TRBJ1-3	TGTGCCAGCAGTTTAGAGGGGCAGGGGGGAAACACCATATATTTT	CASSLEGQGGNTIYF
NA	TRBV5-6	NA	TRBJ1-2	TGTGCCAGCAGCTTGGGGCAGAATGGCTACACCTTC	CASSLGQNGYTF
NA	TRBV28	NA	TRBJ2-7	TGTGCCAGCAGTTTAAGGGGATGGTTCTACGAGCAGTACTTC	CASSLRGWFYEQYF
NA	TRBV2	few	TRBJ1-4	TGTGCCAGCGCTCGCTGGGGGACAACTAATGAAAAACTGTTTTTT	CASARWGTTNEKLFF
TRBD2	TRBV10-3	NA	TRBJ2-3	TGTGCCATCAGGGGGACTAGCGGGAGTATTGCAGATACGCAGTATTTT	CAIRGTSGSIADTQYF
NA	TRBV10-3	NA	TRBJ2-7	TGTGCCATCAGTCCATCCGGGACCCCTCGCTACGAGCAGTACTTC	CAISPSGTPRYEQYF
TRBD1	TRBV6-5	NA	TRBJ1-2	TGTGCCAGCAGTACAGGGGGACGGTACTATGGCTACACCTTC	CASSTGGRYYGYTF
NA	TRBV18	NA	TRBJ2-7	TGTGCCAGCTCACCCGAACGCGGGAAATACACCTACGAGCAGTACTTC	CASSPERGKYTYEQYF
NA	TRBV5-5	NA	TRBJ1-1	TGTGCCAGCAGCTGGGGAGGGGGAGGGAGAACTGAAGCTTTCTTT	CASSWGGGGRTEAFF
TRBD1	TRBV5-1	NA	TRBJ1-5	TGCGCCAGCAGCTTTGGGACAGGCCCAGGGCCCCAGCATTTT	CASSFGTGPGPQHF
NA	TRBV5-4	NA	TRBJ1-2	TGTGCCAGCAGCACACAGAGAAATACGGCTTTTGTTGGCTACACCTTC	CASSTQRNTAFVGYTF
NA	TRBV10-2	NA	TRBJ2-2	TGCGCCAGCAGTGTAGCGGCAGACACCGGGGAGCTGTTTTTT	CASSVAADTGELFF
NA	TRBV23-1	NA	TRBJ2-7	TGCGCCAGCAGTCGTCCGGGGCAGCCCCACAGGGAGTGTGGCGAGCAGTACTTC	CASSRPGQPHRECGEQYF
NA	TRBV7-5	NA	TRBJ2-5	TGTGCCAGAAGCCTCGACCTCGGGACGGATCAAGAGACCCAGTACTTC	CARSLDLGTDQETQYF
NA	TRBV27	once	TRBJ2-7	TGTGCCAGCAGAGTTCAGGGGACTTCCTCCGAGCAGTACTTC	CASRVQGTSSEQYF
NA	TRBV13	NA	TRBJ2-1	TGTGCCAGCAGCCCCCCTTCCGGACCCTACAATGAGCAGTTCTTC	CASSPPSGPYNEQFF
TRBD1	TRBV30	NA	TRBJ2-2	TGTGCCTGGTTGGCTTGGGACAGGGGCACCGGGGAGCTGTTTTTT	CAWLAWDRGTGELFF
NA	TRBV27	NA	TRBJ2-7	TGTGCCAGCAGAAAACCGGGAGTATCCTACGAGCAGTACTTC	CASRKPGVSYEQYF
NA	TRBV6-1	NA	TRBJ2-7	TGTGCCAGCAGTGAAGGAAACCAGGGGTATTACGAGCAGTACTTC	CASSEGNQGYYEQYF
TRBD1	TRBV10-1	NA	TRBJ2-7	TGCGCCAGCAGAGGGACAGGGTTTAAGGCCAATTACGAGCAGTACTTC	CASRGTGFKANYEQYF
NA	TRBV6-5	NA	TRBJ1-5	TGTGCCAGCGGGTTAGACAATCAGCCCCAGCATTTT	CASGLDNQPQHF
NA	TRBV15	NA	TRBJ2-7	TGTGCCACCAGCAGCAACTCACGGGGCGAGCAGTACTTC	CATSSNSRGEQYF
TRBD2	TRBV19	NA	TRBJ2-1	TGTGCCAGTAGTATAGTAGCGGGAGTGCCCTACAATGAGCAGTTCTTC	CASSIVAGVPYNEQFF
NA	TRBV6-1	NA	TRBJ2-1	TGTGCCAGCAGATTGATCTACAATGAGCAGTTCTTC	CASRLIYNEQFF